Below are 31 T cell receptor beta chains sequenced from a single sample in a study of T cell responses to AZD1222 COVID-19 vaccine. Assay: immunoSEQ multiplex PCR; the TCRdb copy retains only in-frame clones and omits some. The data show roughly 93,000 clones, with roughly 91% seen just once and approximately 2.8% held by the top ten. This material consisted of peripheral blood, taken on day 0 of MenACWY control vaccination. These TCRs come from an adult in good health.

The CDR3 nucleotides read TGTGCCATCAGTGAGCGACCCATGGGATCCTACGAGCAGTACTTC. This gives the protein CAISERPMGSYEQYF. This rearrangement joins TRBV10-3 to TRBJ2-7, with D hard to call. The germline gives CDR1 ENHRY, CDR2 SYGVKD. The CDR3 has 15 amino acids. V was pared by 2 bases and J by 1 base, with 12 bases between.

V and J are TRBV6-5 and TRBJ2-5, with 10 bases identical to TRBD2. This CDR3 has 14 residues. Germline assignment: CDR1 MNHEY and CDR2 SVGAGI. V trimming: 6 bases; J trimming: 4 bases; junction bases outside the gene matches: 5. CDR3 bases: TGTGCCAGCAGCCGTAGCGGGGGGAGAGAGACCCAGTACTTC. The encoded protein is CASSRSGGRETQYF.

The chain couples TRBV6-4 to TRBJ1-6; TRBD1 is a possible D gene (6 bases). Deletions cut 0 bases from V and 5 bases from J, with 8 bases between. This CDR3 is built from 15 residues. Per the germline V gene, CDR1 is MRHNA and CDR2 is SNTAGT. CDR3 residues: CASSDSGGNNSPLHF. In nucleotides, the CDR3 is TGTGCCAGCAGTGACTCTGGGGGCAATAATTCACCCCTCCACTTT.

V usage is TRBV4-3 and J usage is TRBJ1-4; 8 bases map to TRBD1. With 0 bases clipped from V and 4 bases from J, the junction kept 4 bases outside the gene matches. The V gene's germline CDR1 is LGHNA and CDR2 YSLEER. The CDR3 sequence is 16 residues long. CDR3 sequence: CASSQDGQGGNEKLFF. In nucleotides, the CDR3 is TGCGCCAGCAGCCAAGATGGACAGGGCGGTAATGAAAAACTGTTTTTT.

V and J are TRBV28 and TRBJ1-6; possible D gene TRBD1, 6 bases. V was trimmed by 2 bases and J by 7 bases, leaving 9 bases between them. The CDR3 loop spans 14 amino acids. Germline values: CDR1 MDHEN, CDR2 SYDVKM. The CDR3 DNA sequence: TGTGCCAGCAGTTTAGGCAGGGGAAATTCACCCCTCCACTTT. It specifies CASSLGRGNSPLHF.

The CDR3, as DNA: TGCGCCAGCAAAGATGGAGGAATTGAGCAGTACTTC. Residues: CASKDGGIEQYF. The chain joins TRBV5-1 to TRBJ2-7; D is possibly TRBD2 (5 bases). CDR1 SGHRS and CDR2 YFSETQ come from the germline V gene. V lost 6 bases, J lost 7 bases, and 14 bases lay in between. The CDR3 extends over 12 amino acids.

The CDR3 loop reads CASSLYRGYSNQPQHF. CDR3 bases: TGTGCCAGCAGTCTCTACAGGGGTTATAGCAATCAGCCCCAGCATTTT. The V gene is TRBV6-2 or TRBV6-3, the J gene TRBJ1-5; 7 positions agree with TRBD1. Germline assignment: CDR1 MNHEY and CDR2 SVGEGT. V shed 5 bases, J shed 0 bases, and the junction held 7 bases outside the gene matches. The CDR3 has 16 amino acids.

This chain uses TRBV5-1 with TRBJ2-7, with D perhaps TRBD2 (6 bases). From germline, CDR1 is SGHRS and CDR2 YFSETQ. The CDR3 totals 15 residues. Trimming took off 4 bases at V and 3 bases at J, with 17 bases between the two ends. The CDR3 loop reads CASSPAPGENYEQYF. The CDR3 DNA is TGCGCCAGCAGCCCTGCCCCGGGAGAGAACTACGAGCAGTACTTC.

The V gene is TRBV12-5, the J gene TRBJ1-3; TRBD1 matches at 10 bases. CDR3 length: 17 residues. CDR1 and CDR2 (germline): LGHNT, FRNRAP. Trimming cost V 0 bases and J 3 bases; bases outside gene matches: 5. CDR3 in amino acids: CASGLVLGTGVGNTIYF. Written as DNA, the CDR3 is TGTGCTAGTGGTTTGGTACTAGGGACAGGGGTTGGAAACACCATATATTTT.

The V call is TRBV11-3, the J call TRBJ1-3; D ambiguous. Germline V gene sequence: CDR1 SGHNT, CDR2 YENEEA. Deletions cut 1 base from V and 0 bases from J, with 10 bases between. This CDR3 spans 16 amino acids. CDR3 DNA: TGTGCCAGCAGCTTAGCCTTAACGATCTCTGGAAACACCATATATTTT. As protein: CASSLALTISGNTIYF.

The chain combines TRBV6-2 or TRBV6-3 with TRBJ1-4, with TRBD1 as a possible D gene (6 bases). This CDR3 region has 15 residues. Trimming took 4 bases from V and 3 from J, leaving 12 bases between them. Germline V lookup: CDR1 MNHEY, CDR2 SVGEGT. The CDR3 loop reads CASSSGAEPNEKLFF. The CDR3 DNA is TGTGCCAGCAGTTCGGGGGCAGAACCTAATGAAAAACTGTTTTTT.

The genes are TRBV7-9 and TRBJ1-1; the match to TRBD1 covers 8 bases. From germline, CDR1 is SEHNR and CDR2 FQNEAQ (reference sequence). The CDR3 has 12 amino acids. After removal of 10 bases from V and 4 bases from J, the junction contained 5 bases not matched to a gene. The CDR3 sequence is CAIPGGVTEAFF. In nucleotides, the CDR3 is TGTGCCATCCCAGGGGGCGTCACTGAAGCTTTCTTT. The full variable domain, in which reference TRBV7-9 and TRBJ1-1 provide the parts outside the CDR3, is DTGVSQNPRHKITKRGQNVTFRCDPISEHNRLYWYRQTLGQGPEFLTYFQNEAQLEKSRLLSDRFSAERPKGSFSTLEIQRTEQGDSAMYLCAIPGGVTEAFFGQGTRLTVV.

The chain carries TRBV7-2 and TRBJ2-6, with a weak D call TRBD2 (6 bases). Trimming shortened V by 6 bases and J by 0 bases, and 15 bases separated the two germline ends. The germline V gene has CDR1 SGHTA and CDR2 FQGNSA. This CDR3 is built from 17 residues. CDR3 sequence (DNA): TGTGCCAGCAGTTCAGGAATGGGGGGCTCTGGGGCCAACGTCCTGACTTTC. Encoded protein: CASSSGMGGSGANVLTF.

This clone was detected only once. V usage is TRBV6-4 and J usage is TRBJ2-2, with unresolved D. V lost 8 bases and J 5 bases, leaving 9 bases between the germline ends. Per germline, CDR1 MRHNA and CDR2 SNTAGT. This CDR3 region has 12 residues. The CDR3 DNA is TGTGCCAGCCGCAAAACGACCGGGGAGCTGTTTTTT. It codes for CASRKTTGELFF.

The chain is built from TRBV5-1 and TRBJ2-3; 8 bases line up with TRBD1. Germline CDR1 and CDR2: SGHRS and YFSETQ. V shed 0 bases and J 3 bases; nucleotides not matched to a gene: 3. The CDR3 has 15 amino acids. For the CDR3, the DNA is TGCGCCAGCAGCTTGGGGACAGGGTGGACAGATACGCAGTATTTT. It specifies CASSLGTGWTDTQYF.

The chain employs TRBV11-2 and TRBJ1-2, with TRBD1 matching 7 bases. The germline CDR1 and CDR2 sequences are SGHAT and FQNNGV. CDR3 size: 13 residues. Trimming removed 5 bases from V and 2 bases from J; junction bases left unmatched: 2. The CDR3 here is CASSPDRNYGYTF. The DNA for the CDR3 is TGTGCCAGCAGCCCGGACAGGAACTATGGCTACACCTTC.

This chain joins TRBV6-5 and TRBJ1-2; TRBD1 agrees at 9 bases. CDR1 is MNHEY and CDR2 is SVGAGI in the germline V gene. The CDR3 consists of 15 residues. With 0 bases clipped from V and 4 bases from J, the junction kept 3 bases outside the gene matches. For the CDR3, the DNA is TGTGCCAGCAGTTACTCGGACAGGGGCGCCTATGGCTACACCTTC. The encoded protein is CASSYSDRGAYGYTF.

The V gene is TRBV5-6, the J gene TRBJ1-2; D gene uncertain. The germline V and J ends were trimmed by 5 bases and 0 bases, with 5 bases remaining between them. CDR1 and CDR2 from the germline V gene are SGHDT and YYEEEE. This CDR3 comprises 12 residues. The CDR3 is CASSTANYGYTF. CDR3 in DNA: TGTGCCAGCAGTACAGCTAACTATGGCTACACCTTC. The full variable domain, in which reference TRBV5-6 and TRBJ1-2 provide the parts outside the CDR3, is DAGVTQSPTHLIKTRGQQVTLRCSPKSGHDTVSWYQQALGQGPQFIFQYYEEEERQRGNFPDRFSGHQFPNYSSELNVNALLLGDSALYLCASSTANYGYTFGSGTRLTVV.

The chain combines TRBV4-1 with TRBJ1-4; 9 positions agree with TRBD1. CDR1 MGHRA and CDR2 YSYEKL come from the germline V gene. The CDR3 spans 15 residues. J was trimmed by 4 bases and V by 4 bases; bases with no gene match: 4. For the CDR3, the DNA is TGCGCCAGCAGCCGACTGACAGGGGGTAATGAAAAACTGTTTTTT. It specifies CASSRLTGGNEKLFF.

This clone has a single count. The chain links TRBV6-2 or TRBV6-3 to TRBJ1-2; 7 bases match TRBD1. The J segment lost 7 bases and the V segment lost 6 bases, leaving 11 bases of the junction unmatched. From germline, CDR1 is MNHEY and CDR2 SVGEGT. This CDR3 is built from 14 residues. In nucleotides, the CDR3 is TGTGCCAGCAGCAGGGACGCAGGGGGGATTGGCTACACCTTC. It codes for CASSRDAGGIGYTF.

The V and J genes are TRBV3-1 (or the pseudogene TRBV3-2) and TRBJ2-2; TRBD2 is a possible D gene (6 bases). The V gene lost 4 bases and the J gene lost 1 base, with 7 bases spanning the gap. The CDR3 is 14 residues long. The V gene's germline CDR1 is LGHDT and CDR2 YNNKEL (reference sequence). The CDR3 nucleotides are TGTGCCAGCAGCCGGAGGGGGAACACCGGGGAGCTGTTTTTT. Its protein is CASSRRGNTGELFF.

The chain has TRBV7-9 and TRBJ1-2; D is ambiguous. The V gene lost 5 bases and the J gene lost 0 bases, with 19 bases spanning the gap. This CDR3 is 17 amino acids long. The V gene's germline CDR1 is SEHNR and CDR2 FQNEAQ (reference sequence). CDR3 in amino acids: CASSQSRGSTSNYGYTF. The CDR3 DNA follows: TGTGCCAGCAGCCAATCCCGCGGGAGTACCTCTAACTATGGCTACACCTTC.

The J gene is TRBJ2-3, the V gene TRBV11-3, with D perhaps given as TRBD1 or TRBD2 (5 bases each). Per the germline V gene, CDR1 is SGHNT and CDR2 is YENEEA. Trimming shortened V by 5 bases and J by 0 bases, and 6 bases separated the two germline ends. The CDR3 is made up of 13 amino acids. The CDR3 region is CASSGDSTDTQYF. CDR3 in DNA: TGTGCCAGCAGCGGGGACAGCACAGATACGCAGTATTTT.

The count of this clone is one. CDR3 region: CASSVDGRDTQYF. CDR3 DNA sequence: TGTGCCAGCAGCGTAGATGGACGGGATACGCAGTATTTT. The chain employs TRBV9 and TRBJ2-3; no clear D. Trimming took 0 bases from V and 6 from J, leaving 8 bases between them. This CDR3 is built from 13 residues. CDR1 is SGDLS, CDR2 YYNGEE, per germline.

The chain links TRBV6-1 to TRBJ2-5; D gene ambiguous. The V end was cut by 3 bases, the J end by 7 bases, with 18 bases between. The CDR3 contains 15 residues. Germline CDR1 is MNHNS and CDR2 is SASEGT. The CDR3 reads CASSDVGHPAGTQYF. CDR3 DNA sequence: TGTGCCAGCAGTGATGTTGGTCATCCTGCAGGGACCCAGTACTTC.

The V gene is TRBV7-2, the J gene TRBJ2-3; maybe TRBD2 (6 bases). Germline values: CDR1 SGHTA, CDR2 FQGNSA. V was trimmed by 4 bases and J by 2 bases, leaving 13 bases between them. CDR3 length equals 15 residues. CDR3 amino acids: CASSWLRDFTDTQYF. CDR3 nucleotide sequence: TGTGCCAGCAGCTGGCTCCGGGACTTCACAGATACGCAGTATTTT.

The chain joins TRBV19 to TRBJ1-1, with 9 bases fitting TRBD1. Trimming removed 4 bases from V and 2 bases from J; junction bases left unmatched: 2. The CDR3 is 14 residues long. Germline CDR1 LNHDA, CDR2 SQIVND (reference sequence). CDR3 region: CASSKGQGNTEAFF. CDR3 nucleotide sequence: TGTGCCAGTAGTAAGGGACAGGGAAACACTGAAGCTTTCTTT.

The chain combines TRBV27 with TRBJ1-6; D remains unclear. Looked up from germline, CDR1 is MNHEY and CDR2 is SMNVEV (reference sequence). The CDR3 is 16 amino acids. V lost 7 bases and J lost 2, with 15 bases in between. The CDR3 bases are TGTGCCAGCAAGGTATTAGGAGGGACCTATAATTCACCCCTCCACTTT. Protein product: CASKVLGGTYNSPLHF.

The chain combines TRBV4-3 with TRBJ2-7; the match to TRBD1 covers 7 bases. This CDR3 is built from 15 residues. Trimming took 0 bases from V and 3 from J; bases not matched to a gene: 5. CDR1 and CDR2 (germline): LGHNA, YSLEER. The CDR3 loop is CASSQDQAGGYEQYF. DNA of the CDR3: TGCGCCAGCAGCCAAGATCAGGCAGGGGGCTACGAGCAGTACTTC.

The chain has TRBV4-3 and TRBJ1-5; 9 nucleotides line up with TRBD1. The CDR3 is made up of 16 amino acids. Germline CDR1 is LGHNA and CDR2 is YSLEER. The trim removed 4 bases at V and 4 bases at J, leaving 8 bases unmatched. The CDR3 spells CASSLKLDRGNQPQHF. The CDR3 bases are TGCGCCAGCAGCCTCAAGTTGGACAGGGGTAATCAGCCCCAGCATTTT.

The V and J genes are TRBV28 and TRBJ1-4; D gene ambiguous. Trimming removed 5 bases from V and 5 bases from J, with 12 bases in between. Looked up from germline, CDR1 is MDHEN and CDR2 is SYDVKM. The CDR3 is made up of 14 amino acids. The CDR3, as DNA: TGTGCCAGCAGTGGGGAAAGATGGAATGAAAAACTGTTTTTT. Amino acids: CASSGERWNEKLFF.